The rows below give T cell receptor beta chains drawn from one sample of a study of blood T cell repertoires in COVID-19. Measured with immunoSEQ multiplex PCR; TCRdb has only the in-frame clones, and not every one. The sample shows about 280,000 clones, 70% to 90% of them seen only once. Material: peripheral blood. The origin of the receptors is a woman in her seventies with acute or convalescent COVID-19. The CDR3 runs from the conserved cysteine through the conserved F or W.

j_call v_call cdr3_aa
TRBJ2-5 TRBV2 CASSVEGETQYF
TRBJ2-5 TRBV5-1 CASNRGGEQETQYF
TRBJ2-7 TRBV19 CASSKGLAGGSPYEQYF
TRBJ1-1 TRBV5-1 CASSPRIDRKESFF
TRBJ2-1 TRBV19 CASVGTPRGNEQFF
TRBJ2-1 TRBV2 CASPLRDRVVF
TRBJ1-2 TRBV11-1 CASSLGPQGNYGYTF
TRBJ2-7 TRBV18 CASSPPAGLGQQYF
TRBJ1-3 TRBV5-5 CASSLEQGSGNTIYF
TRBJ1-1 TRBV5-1 CASSLVGPRDTEAFF
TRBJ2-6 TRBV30 CAWDRQDSGANVLTF
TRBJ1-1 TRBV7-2 CASSSAIEDRFPPRTEAFF
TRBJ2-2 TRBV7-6 CASSLGNSANTGELFF
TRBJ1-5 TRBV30 CAWRDRGRTQPQHF
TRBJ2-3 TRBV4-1 CASSQVLRGLDTQYF
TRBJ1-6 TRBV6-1 CASSARQGTMAYNSPLHF
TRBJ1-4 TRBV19 CASSGQTGGNEKLFF
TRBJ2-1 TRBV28 CASRSGTSGGDEQFF
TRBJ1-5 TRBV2 CASRGRVSNQPQHF
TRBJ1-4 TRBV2 CASSFGQPFLANEKLFF
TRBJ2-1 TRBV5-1 CASSPVGRGGIGEQFF
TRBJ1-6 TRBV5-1 CASSLGRDDSPLHF
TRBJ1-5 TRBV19 CASSPVGGGDQPQHF
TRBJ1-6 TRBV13 CASSLSQGASNSPLHF
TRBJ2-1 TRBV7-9 CASSLSHSNEQFF
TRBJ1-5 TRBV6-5 CASRQGWGQPQHF
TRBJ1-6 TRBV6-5 CASSYSRVRSSPLHF
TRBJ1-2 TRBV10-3 CAIKAAGGGGYTF
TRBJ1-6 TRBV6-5 CASSLGTGFESPLHF
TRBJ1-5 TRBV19 CASSIVQGDRPQHF
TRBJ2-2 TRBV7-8 CASSLAWRAGGELFF
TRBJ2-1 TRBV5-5 CASSLGLWTGDEQFF
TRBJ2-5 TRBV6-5 CASGRVLETQYF
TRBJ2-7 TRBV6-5 CASTYLREQYF
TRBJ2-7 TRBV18 CASSPETRAGEQYF
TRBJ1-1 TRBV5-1 CASSPGTVHTEAFF
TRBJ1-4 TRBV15 CATSSPGNEKLFF
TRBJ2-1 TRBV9 CASSSTGTGIFEQFF
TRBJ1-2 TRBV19 CASSIGSSYGYTF
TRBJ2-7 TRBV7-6 CASSLMTGANEQYF
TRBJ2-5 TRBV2 CASARDRDETQYF
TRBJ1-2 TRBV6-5 CASRPGSPFEDGYTF